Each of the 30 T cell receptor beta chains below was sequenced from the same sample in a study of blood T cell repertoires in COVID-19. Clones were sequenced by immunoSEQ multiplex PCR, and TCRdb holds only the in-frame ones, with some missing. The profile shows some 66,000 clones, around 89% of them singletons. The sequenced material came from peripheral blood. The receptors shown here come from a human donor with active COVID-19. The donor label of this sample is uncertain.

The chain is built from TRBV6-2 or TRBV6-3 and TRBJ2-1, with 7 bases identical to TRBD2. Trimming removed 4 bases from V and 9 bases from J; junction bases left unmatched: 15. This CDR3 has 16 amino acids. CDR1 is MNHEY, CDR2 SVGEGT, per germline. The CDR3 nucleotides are TGTGCCAGCAGTTTAGCCCCCGGGACTAATCTTGGTGAGCAGTTCTTC. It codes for CASSLAPGTNLGEQFF.

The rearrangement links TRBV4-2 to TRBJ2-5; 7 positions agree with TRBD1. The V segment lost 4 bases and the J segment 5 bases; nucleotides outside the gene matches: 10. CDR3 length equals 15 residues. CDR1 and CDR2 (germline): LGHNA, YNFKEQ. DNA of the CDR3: TGTGCCAGCAGCCTAAGAAGAGGGGGCGGCGAGACCCAGTACTTC. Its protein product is CASSLRRGGGETQYF.

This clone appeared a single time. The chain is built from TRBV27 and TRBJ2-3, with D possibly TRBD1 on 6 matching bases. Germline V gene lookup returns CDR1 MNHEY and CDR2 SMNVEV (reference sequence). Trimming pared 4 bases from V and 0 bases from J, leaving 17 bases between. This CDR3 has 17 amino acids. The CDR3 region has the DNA TGTGCCAGCAGTTCCCCGGGACAACGGCCTAGCACAGATACGCAGTATTTT. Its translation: CASSSPGQRPSTDTQYF.

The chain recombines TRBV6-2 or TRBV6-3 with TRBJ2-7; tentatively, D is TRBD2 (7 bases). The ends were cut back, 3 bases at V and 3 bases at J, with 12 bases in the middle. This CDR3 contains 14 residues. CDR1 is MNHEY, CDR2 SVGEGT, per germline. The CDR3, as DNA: TGTGCCAGCAGTTATTACGGGGGGCGCTACGAGCAGTACTTC. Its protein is CASSYYGGRYEQYF.

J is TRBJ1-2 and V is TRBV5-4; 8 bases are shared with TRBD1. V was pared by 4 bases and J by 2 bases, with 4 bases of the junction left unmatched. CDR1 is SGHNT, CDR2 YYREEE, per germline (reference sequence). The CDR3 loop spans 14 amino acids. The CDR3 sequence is CASSTRTGNYGYTF. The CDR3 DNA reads TGTGCCAGCAGCACCAGGACAGGGAACTATGGCTACACCTTC.

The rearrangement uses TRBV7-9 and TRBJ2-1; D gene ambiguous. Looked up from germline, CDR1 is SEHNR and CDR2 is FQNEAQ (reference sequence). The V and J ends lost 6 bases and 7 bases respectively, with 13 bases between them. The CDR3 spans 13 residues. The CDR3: CASSFTSGNEQFF. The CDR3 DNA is TGTGCCAGCAGTTTCACCTCCGGGAATGAGCAGTTCTTC.

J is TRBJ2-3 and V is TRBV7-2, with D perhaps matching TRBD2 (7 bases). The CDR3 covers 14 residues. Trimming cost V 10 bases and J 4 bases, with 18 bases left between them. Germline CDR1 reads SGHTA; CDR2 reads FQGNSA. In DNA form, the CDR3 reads TGTGCCACGGGGGCGGGGGACCTGCCAGATACGCAGTATTTT. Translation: CATGAGDLPDTQYF.

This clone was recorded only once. This CDR3 reads CASSLTGTGVTEAFF. CDR3 sequence (DNA): TGTGCCAGCAGTTTGACCGGGACAGGGGTCACTGAAGCTTTCTTT. The V gene is TRBV9, the J gene TRBJ1-1, with 10 bases that match TRBD1. The junction had 8 bases not matched to a gene; V was cut back by 5 bases and J by 4 bases. The CDR3 covers 15 residues. Per germline, CDR1 SGDLS and CDR2 YYNGEE.

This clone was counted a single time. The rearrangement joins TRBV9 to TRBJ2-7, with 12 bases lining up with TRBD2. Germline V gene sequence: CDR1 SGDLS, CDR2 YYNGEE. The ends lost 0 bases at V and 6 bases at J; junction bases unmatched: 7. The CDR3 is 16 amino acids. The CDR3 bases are TGTGCCAGCAGCGTAGGGCTAGCGGGAGGGCCCTTCGAGCAGTACTTC. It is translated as CASSVGLAGGPFEQYF.

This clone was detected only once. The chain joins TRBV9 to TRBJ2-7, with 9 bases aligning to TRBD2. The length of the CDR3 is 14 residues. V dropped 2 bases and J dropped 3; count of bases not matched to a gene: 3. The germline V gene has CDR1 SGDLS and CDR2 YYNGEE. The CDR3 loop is CASSVRGGVYEQYF. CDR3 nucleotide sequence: TGTGCCAGCAGCGTGCGGGGGGGCGTCTACGAGCAGTACTTC.

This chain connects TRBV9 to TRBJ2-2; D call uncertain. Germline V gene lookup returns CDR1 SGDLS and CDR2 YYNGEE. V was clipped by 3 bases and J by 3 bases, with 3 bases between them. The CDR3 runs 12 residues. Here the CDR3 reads CASSEHTGELFF. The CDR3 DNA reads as TGTGCCAGCAGCGAGCACACCGGGGAGCTGTTTTTT.

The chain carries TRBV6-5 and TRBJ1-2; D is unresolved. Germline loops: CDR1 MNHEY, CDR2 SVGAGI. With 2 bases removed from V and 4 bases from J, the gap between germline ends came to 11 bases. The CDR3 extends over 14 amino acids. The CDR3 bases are TGTGCCAGCAGTTACGGTCCGGGTTTCTATGGCTACACCTTC. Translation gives CASSYGPGFYGYTF.

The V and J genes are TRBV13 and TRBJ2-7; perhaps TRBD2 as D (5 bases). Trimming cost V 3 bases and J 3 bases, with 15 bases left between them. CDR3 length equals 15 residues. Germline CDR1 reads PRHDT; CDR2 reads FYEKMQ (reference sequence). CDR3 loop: CASSFRAIGSYEQYF. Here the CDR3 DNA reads TGTGCCAGCAGCTTTAGAGCCATAGGGAGCTACGAGCAGTACTTC.

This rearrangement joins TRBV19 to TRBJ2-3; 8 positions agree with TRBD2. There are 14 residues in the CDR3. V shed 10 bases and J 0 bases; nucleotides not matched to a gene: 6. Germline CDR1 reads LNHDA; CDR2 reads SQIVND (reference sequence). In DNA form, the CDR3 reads TGTGCCACTCCGGGACTAGGGAGCACAGATACGCAGTATTTT. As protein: CATPGLGSTDTQYF. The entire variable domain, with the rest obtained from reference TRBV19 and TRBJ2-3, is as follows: DGGITQSPKYLFRKEGQNVTLSCEQNLNHDAMYWYRQDPGQGLRLIYYSQIVNDFQKGDIAEGYSVSREKKESFPLTVTSAQKNPTAFYLCATPGLGSTDTQYFGPGTRLTVL.

The CDR3 bases are TGTGCCAGCAGCCAAGAATACAGGGTCCGCAATCAGCCCCAGCATTTT. It encodes CASSQEYRVRNQPQHF. The genes are TRBV4-2 and TRBJ1-5; D may be TRBD1 (6 bases). The V gene's germline CDR1 is LGHNA and CDR2 YNFKEQ. The V gene lost 0 bases and the J gene lost 2 bases, with 11 bases spanning the gap. CDR3 size: 16 residues.

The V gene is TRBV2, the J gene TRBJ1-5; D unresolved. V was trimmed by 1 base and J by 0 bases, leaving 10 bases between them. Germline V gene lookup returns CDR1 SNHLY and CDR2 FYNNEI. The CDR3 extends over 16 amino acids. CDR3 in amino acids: CASSEGGRRSNQPQHF. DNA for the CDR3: TGTGCCAGCAGTGAAGGCGGCAGACGTAGCAATCAGCCCCAGCATTTT.

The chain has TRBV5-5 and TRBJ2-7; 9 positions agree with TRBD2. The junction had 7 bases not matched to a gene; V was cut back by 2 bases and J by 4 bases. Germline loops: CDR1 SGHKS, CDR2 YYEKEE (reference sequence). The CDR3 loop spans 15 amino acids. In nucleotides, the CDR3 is TGTGCCAGCAGCTTTACTGGACTAGCGCAATACGAGCAGTACTTC. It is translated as CASSFTGLAQYEQYF.

The CDR3 here is CASAGELQYNEQFF. The CDR3 nucleotides are TGCGCCAGCGCGGGGGAACTTCAATACAATGAGCAGTTCTTC. V gene TRBV4-3 combines with J gene TRBJ2-1; the match to TRBD2 covers 7 bases. Trimming removed 8 bases from V and 4 bases from J; junction bases left unmatched: 8. The V gene's germline CDR1 is LGHNA and CDR2 YSLEER. CDR3 length equals 14 residues.

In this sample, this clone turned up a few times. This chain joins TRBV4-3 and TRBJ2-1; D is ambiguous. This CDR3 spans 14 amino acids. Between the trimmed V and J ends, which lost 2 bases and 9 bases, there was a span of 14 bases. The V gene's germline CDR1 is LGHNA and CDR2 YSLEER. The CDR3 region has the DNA TGCGCCAGCAGCCAATTATTGAGTGTTAGTGAGCAGTTCTTC. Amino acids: CASSQLLSVSEQFF.

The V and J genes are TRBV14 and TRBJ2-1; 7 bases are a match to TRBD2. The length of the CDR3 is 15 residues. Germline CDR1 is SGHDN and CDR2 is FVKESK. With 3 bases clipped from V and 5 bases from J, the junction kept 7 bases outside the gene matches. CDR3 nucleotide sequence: TGTGCCAGCAGCCATCGGGTGGGGGGGAACAATGAGCAGTTCTTC. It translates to CASSHRVGGNNEQFF. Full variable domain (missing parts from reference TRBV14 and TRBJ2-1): EAGVTQFPSHSVIEKGQTVTLRCDPISGHDNLYWYRRVMGKEIKFLLHFVKESKQDESGMPNNRFLAERTGGTYSTLKVQPAELEDSGVYFCASSHRVGGNNEQFFGPGTRLTVL.

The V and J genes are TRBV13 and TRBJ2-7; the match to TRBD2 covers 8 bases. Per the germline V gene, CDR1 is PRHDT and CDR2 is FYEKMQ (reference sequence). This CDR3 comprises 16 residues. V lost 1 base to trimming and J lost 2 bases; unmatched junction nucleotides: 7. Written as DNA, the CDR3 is TGTGCCAGCAGCTTAGAGGGGCGGCGGGGGGCCTACGAGCAGTACTTC. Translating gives CASSLEGRRGAYEQYF.

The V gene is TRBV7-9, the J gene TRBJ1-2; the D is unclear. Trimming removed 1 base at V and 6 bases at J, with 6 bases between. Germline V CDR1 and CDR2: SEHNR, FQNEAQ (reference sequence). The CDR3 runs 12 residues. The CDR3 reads CASSLVPDGYTF. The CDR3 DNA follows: TGTGCCAGCAGCTTAGTTCCGGATGGCTACACCTTC.

The CDR3, as DNA: TGCAGTGCTAGTTTCCAGGGTAAACCCTACGAGCAGTACTTC. Translating it yields CSASFQGKPYEQYF. V is TRBV20-1 and J is TRBJ2-7; the D gene is possibly TRBD1 (5 bases). Germline loops: CDR1 DFQATT, CDR2 SNEGSKA (reference sequence). The CDR3 sequence is 14 residues long. V was shortened by 3 bases and J by 2 bases, with 14 bases between the two germline ends.

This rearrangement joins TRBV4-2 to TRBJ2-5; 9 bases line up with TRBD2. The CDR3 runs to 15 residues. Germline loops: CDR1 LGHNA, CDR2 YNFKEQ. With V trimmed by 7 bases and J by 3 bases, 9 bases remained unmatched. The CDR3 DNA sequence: TGTGCCAGCACCATAGCGGGAGCCCAGGAAGAGACCCAGTACTTC. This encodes CASTIAGAQEETQYF.

The CDR3 DNA is TGTGCCAGCACCCCCGGGGGGGTTGGGGCCAACGTCCTGACTTTC. Its protein product is CASTPGGVGANVLTF. V is TRBV2 and J is TRBJ2-6, with TRBD2 identical over 8 bases. Germline CDR1 and CDR2: SNHLY and FYNNEI. The CDR3 is 15 amino acids. Trimming took 7 bases from V and 3 from J; bases not matched to a gene: 5.

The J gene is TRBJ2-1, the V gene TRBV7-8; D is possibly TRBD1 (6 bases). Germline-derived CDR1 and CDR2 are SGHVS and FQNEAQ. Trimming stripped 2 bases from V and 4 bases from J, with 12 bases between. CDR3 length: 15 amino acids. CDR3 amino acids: CASSLPQTGYNEQFF. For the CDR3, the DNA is TGTGCCAGCAGCTTACCCCAGACAGGTTACAATGAGCAGTTCTTC.

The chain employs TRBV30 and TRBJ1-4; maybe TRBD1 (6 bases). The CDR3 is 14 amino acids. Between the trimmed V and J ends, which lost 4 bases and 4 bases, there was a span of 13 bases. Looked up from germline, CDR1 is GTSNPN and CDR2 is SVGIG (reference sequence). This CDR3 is CAWTKGGVNEKLFF. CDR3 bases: TGTGCCTGGACCAAAGGGGGGGTTAATGAAAAACTGTTTTTT.

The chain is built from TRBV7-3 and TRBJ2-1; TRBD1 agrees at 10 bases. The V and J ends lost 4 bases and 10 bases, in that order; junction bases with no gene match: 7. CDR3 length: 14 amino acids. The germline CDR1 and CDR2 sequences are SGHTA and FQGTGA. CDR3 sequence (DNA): TGTGCCAGCAGCTCGACAGGGGGCGGAGACGAGCAGTTCTTC. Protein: CASSSTGGGDEQFF.

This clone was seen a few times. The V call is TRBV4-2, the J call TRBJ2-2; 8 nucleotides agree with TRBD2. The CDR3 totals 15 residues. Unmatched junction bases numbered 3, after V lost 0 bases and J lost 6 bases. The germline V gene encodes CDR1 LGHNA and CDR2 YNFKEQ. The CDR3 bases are TGTGCCAGCAGCCAAGAAATAGCGGGACCCGGGGAGCTGTTTTTT. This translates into CASSQEIAGPGELFF.

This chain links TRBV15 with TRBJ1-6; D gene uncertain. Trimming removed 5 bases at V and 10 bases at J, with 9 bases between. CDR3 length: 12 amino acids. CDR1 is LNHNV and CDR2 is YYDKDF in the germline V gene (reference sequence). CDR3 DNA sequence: TGTGCCACCAGCCGCGGTAACTCACCCCTCCACTTT. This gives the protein CATSRGNSPLHF.